This T cell receptor (beta chain) was observed in a study of cytomegalovirus exposure and HLA in healthy donors. PCR used 60 Vbeta primers and 13 Jbeta primers. Generated by immunoSEQ multiplex PCR, the TCRdb table keeps only in-frame clones and is missing some. The sample has some 210,000 clones; around 73% are singletons. Notes on this clone: Its antigen is undetermined.

The study's findings and limits: Later analysis placed DRB1 highest and HLA-C lowest in TCR association rates, which differed by HLA locus.

Germline lookup yields CDR1 SEHNR and CDR2 FQNEAQ (reference sequence). V was cut by 7 bases and J by 0 bases, with 10 bases left in between. The CDR3 is made up of 14 amino acids. Sequencing used PBMCs. The receptor's source is a woman aged 25 to 39 in good health and CMV-seropositive. V usage is TRBV7-9 and J usage is TRBJ1-3; D call uncertain. DNA of the CDR3: TGTGCCAGCACCCCAGGCTTCTCTGGAAACACCATATATTTT. Translated, it gives CASTPGFSGNTIYF.